This T cell receptor beta chain was obtained from a study of blood T cell repertoires in COVID-19. This CDR3 comprises 15 residues. V was clipped by 3 bases and J by 4 bases; unmatched bases: 6. Germline V gives CDR1 MDHEN, CDR2 SYDVKM. The method was immunoSEQ multiplex PCR; TCRdb's version includes in-frame clones alone and lacks a portion of them. The sample includes about 180,000 clones, 86% of them seen just once. The clonotype comes from a man aged 65 to 85 with active or convalescent COVID-19. Input material: peripheral blood. This chain joins TRBV28 and TRBJ1-2; 9 bases match TRBD1. The CDR3 DNA reads TGTGCCAGCAGTTTGGGCGGGACAGGGCTCTATGGCTACACCTTC. Translating gives CASSLGGTGLYGYTF.